This T cell receptor beta chain derives from a study of blood T cell repertoires in COVID-19 (dated by TCRdb to the early 2020s). Background for the entire study: Samples covering the acute and convalescent phases of COVID-19 were provided by collaborators in the United States, Italy and Spain. The prospective study material was composed of cDNA or gDNA derived from T cells, B-cell-depleted T cells, or PBMCs. Subjects who had been exposed to COVID-19, were actively infected with it, or had recovered from it provided the deeply sampled blood TCRbeta repertoires that made up the dataset. The repertoires were released in a freely available public database meant as a resource for research on the immune response to SARS-CoV-2. The samples were drawn from two sources: the first 160 participants of the ongoing ImmuneRACE study, and 1,000 to 1,500 subjects contributed by 6 global collaborators. A de-identified subject ID, COVID-19 status, age in years and sex were almost always included in the sample metadata. HLA class I and class II types, where available, came from metadata supplied by the sample provider rather than from assay-based typing.

One collaborating source in Seattle enrolled patients while the patients were actively infected and followed the patients over time throughout the course of disease. Collaborating institutions collected whole blood in K2EDTA tubes following their own protocols. For TCRbeta analysis, collaborator samples were shipped as frozen whole blood, as isolated PBMCs, or as DNA extracted from either sample type. To note about this clone: What antigen it recognizes has not been identified. No base-level quality is on record; no much larger clone is a single base apart.

Trimming at the junction amounts to 5 bases on V and 2 bases on J, and the germline ends lie 21 bases apart. The CDR3 holds 17 amino acids from the cysteine to the phenylalanine. The CDR3 DNA has 51 bases and is translated from base 1. In the germline V gene, CDR1 corresponds to SGHVS and CDR2 to FQNEAQ. TCRbeta CDR3 regions were amplified from genomic DNA using the immunoSEQ Assay, a bias-controlled multiplex PCR. The authors' pipeline ran thus. Within the assay, amplification of reference gene primers was used to estimate how many nucleated cells each sample contained. Sequence reads were collapsed and filtered to measure the absolute abundance of every unique TCRbeta CDR3 rearrangement. For each sample, productive Simpson clonality was calculated as the square root of Simpson's diversity index across productive rearrangements. TCRdb took this table from immuneACCESS and kept in-frame rearrangements with V and J called. Such tables lack part of the clones; where checked against another copy, unresolved V genes explain under half of the gap, and the rest is unexplained. V and J calls and clone size are those listed in that table; D and trimming were worked out from the DNA. The sample table holds fewer than 350,000 clones, of which approximately 86% were seen once. The biggest ten clones account for over 10% of the sample.

Overall results and qualifications from the work: The amount of clinical and demographic metadata varied by source and participant and was provided uncurated.

The sequenced sample was peripheral blood. This TCR was recovered from a woman in her seventies with COVID-19, enrolled during active disease. Rearrangement joined TRBV7-8 to TRBJ1-1; matching of 5 bases hints at TRBD1 as the D gene. This receptor carries the CDR3 CASSPNTLRTQNTEAFF. The nucleotides read TGTGCCAGCAGCCCCAACACTTTAAGGACACAAAACACTGAAGCTTTCTTT.